This T cell receptor beta chain was sequenced during a study of CD8+ T cells in alopecia areata. Turning to the study itself: A 6-month period off drug followed tofacitinib, which lasted 6 to 18 months.

Sequencing used cDNA as its template, made by extracting RNA and reverse transcribing it. Clones were sequenced by immunoSEQ multiplex PCR, and TCRdb holds only the in-frame ones, with some missing. The profile shows a few hundred thousand clones, 50% to 75% of them singletons. Treatment reported: oral pan-JAK inhibitor, 5-10 mg twice daily. The CDR3 contains 13 residues. V shed 5 bases, J shed 3 bases, and the junction held 4 bases outside the gene matches. The V gene's germline CDR1 is GTSNPN and CDR2 SVGIG (reference sequence). The J gene is TRBJ2-1, the V gene TRBV30, with TRBD2 matching 7 bases. Source: CD4+ T cells sorted from blood, taken between weeks 51 and 52, from a patient treated with tofacitinib. This TCR derives from a human donor with alopecia areata. In DNA form, the CDR3 reads TGTGCCTGGTCCGGGGGGAACTACAATGAGCAGTTCTTC. It yields the protein CAWSGGNYNEQFF.